This entry features one TCR beta chain sequence. Antigen specificity is unknown. There are 11 residues in the CDR3. The V end lost 4 bases, the J end lost 1 base, and 1 base lay between the germline ends. The germline V gene encodes CDR1 SGHNT and CDR2 YENEEA. The sample comes from a study of STAT5B mutations in CD4+ large granular lymphocyte leukemia. Study results and limitations: CD4-sorted patient repertoires seemed more clonal than healthy CD4+ repertoires. Top patient clones used TRBV06 genes more often: 8/27 versus 2/35 in controls.

This was a survey-level run. Measured with immunoSEQ multiplex PCR; TCRdb has only the in-frame clones, and not every one. This sample has under 35,000 clones, with more than 65% found just once. This chain uses TRBV11-3 with TRBJ2-5; no clear D. This receptor was taken from a human donor in good health. What was sequenced was CD4+ T cells from blood buffy coats. CDR3 region: CASSSQETQYF. CDR3 sequence (DNA): TGTGCCAGCAGCTCCCAAGAGACCCAGTACTTC. The full variable domain, in which reference TRBV11-3 and TRBJ2-5 provide the parts outside the CDR3, is EAGVVQSPRYKIIEKKQPVAFWCNPISGHNTLYWYLQNLGQGPELLIRYENEEAVDDSQLPKDRFSAERLKGVDSTLKIQPAELGDSAVYLCASSSQETQYFGPGTRLLVL.